The rows below give T cell receptor beta chains drawn from one sample of a study of neoadjuvant anti-PD-1 for oral cavity cancer. Clones were sequenced by immunoSEQ multiplex PCR, and TCRdb holds only the in-frame ones, with some missing. The sample holds 80,000 to 95,000 clones, 84% seen once. The material sequenced was PBMCs, taken before nivolumab (anti-PD-1) treatment. The receptors shown here come from a person aged 40 to 85 with oral cavity squamous cell carcinoma. Both conserved end residues are part of each CDR3. D genes are given only for firm matches. Clone size appears in some rows only: once, few, many, or a class for an expanded clone.

j_call v_call clone_size d_call cdr3_nt cdr3_aa
TRBJ1-5 TRBV7-2 . . TGTGCCAGCAGCTTACTACCAGGGCCAAGTAGAGGCAATCAGCCCCAGCATTTT CASSLLPGPSRGNQPQHF
TRBJ1-5 TRBV6-1 . . TGTGCCAGCAGCCCGAACGTAATTGAGCCTCAGCCCCAGCATTTT CASSPNVIEPQPQHF
TRBJ1-2 TRBV6-5 . . TGTGCCAGCAGCAACGTGGGGGTTGGCTACACCTTC CASSNVGVGYTF
TRBJ2-1 TRBV11-2 . . TGTGCCAGCAGTCAGAGCCCCAGTGCGCAGTTCTTC CASSQSPSAQFF
TRBJ1-2 TRBV30 . TRBD1 TGTGCCTGGTCCCAACAGGGGTTGGTTGGCTACACCTTC CAWSQQGLVGYTF
TRBJ2-1 TRBV7-8 . TRBD2 TGTGCCAGCAGCTACCAAGGACGCGGGAGAGGCTCCTACAATGAGCAGTTCTTC CASSYQGRGRGSYNEQFF
TRBJ1-2 TRBV6-5 . TRBD1 TGTGCCAGCAGTCGGGACAGGAGCTATGGCTACACCTTC CASSRDRSYGYTF
TRBJ1-2 TRBV28 . . TGTGCCAGCAGTTTAAAGGGGATTATCGATGGCTACACCTTC CASSLKGIIDGYTF
TRBJ2-5 TRBV27 . . TGTGCCAGCAGCCTAGCGCCCAATGGGGAGACCCAGTACTTC CASSLAPNGETQYF
TRBJ2-7 TRBV6-5 . TRBD2 TGTGCCAGCAGTTACTCGGGACTAGCGGAGAGGGAGCAGTACTTC CASSYSGLAEREQYF
TRBJ2-7 TRBV9 . . TGTGCCAGCAATAGGGGGGGACCCGGGGAAACCTACGAGCAGTACTTC CASNRGGPGETYEQYF
TRBJ1-2 TRBV6-4 . . TGTGCCAGCAGTGACCAAGGGGGCTATGGCTACACCTTC CASSDQGGYGYTF
TRBJ1-1 TRBV4-2 many TRBD1 TGTGCCAGCAGCCAAGAACACGACAGGGATTTCTCTGAAGCTTTCTTT CASSQEHDRDFSEAFF
TRBJ2-7 TRBV7-9 . . TGTGCCAGCAGCACAGAGAGCGACGAGCAGTACTTC CASSTESDEQYF
TRBJ1-2 TRBV10-3 . . TGTGCCATCAGTGAGTCGGGGCTCTCTAACTATGGCTACACCTTC CAISESGLSNYGYTF
TRBJ1-1 TRBV16 . . TGTGCCAGCAGCACGCAGGTCGGGAACACTGAAGCTTTCTTT CASSTQVGNTEAFF
TRBJ2-2 TRBV6-5 . . TGTGCCAGCAGGTACTACAAAGACACCGGGGAGCTGTTTTTT CASRYYKDTGELFF
TRBJ2-3 TRBV5-4 . TRBD2 TGTGCCAGCAGGTTCGGGACTATCGGTACGCAGTATTTT CASRFGTIGTQYF
TRBJ2-1 TRBV20-1 . . TGCAGTGCTAGAGAATACAATGAGCAGTTCTTC CSAREYNEQFF
TRBJ1-1 TRBV7-9 . . TGTGCCAGCAGCTTAGATCCCGGGGGCACTGAAGCTTTCTTT CASSLDPGGTEAFF
TRBJ2-1 TRBV7-2 . TRBD2 TGTGCCAGCAGCTTAAGGGCTAGCGGGTATAACAATGAGCAGTTCTTC CASSLRASGYNNEQFF
TRBJ2-1 TRBV6-5 . TRBD2 TGTGCCAGCAGTTCGGGACTAGCGGCCTACAATGAGCAGTTCTTC CASSSGLAAYNEQFF
TRBJ2-5 TRBV29-1 . . TGCAGCGTCCTGGACAGAAAAGAGACCCAGTACTTC CSVLDRKETQYF
TRBJ2-3 TRBV29-1 . . TGCAGACCCCCAAAAACCGGCTCCGTCGGGACAGATACGCAGTATTTT CRPPKTGSVGTDTQYF
TRBJ1-5 TRBV28 . TRBD1 TGTGCCAGCAGTTACCCCCGGGACAGGAACAATCAGCCCCAGCATTTT CASSYPRDRNNQPQHF
TRBJ2-2 TRBV2 few . TGTGCCAGCAGTGATACAGCTGGCGGGGAGCTGTTTTTT CASSDTAGGELFF
TRBJ2-3 TRBV6-6 once TRBD2 TGTGCCAGTAGTTACGGCGGGGGAGGGGCAGCGGATACGCAGTATTTT CASSYGGGGAADTQYF
TRBJ2-7 TRBV27 once . TGTGCCAGCAGTTTAGGGGAACTCGAGCAGTACTTC CASSLGELEQYF
TRBJ2-5 TRBV5-6 . TRBD2 TGTGCCAGCAGCCTAGCGGGAGGGGATGAGACCCAGTACTTC CASSLAGGDETQYF
TRBJ2-5 TRBV5-6 . TRBD2 TGTGCCAGCAGCTTCCTGACTAGCGGGGAAGAGACCCAGTACTTC CASSFLTSGEETQYF
TRBJ2-7 TRBV6-6 . TRBD2 TGTGCCAGCAGTTATGAGCGGGAGAAATACGAGCAGTACTTC CASSYEREKYEQYF
TRBJ2-5 TRBV29-1 . TRBD1 TGCAGCGTTAAAACCTTCGGACAGGGGCGTCAAGAGACCCAGTACTTC CSVKTFGQGRQETQYF
TRBJ2-5 TRBV6-5 . TRBD1 TGTGCCAGCAGTTACCAACAGGGGTTAGAGACCCAGTACTTC CASSYQQGLETQYF
TRBJ2-5 TRBV14 . . TGTGCCAGCAAGAACATAGGAGAGACCCAGTACTTC CASKNIGETQYF
TRBJ2-3 TRBV6-6 few . TGTGCCAGCAGTCCCCATACAGATACGCAGTATTTT CASSPHTDTQYF
TRBJ1-1 TRBV30 . TRBD1 TGTGCCTGGAGTGTAGGGAAGACAGGGAGTCTCACTGAAGCTTTCTTT CAWSVGKTGSLTEAFF
TRBJ2-1 TRBV6-5 . . TGTGCCAGCAGACTAGGTTCCCATGAGCAGTTCTTC CASRLGSHEQFF
TRBJ2-7 TRBV5-8 . TRBD2 TGTGCCAGCAGCTTGGTGCCTAGCGGAGCCTACGAGCAGTACTTC CASSLVPSGAYEQYF
TRBJ1-1 TRBV5-6 many . TGTGCCAGCAGCCCAGGGGTGCGGTACACTGAAGCTTTCTTT CASSPGVRYTEAFF
TRBJ2-7 TRBV6-5 . . TGTGCCAGCAGACCACCGGGGGTCTACGAGCAGTACTTC CASRPPGVYEQYF
TRBJ2-6 TRBV27 . . TGTGCCAGCAGTTTCACGTCCACAGCTGGGGCCAACGTCCTGACTTTC CASSFTSTAGANVLTF
TRBJ2-3 TRBV6-4 . TRBD2 TGTGCCAGCAGTACTAGCGGGGACACAGATACGCAGTATTTT CASSTSGDTDTQYF
TRBJ2-2 TRBV6-1 once . TGTGCCAGCAGTTCGGAGGGGAACACCGGGGAGCTGTTTTTT CASSSEGNTGELFF
TRBJ2-5 TRBV5-1 once TRBD1 TGCGCCAGCAGCCCAGGACAGGAAGAGACCCAGTACTTC CASSPGQEETQYF
TRBJ1-2 TRBV28 . . TGTGCCAGCAGTACCTGGACAGCCAACTATGGCTACACCTTC CASSTWTANYGYTF
TRBJ1-2 TRBV29-1 once . TGCAGCGTGGACCCGGCCGTCAACTATGGCTACACCTTC CSVDPAVNYGYTF
TRBJ1-5 TRBV2 . . TGTGCCAGCAGTGTTACTGGGAATCAGCCCCAGCATTTT CASSVTGNQPQHF